This is a list of T cell receptor beta chains from one sample in a study of OX40 agonist ivuxolimab in advanced cancers. Assay used: immunoSEQ multiplex PCR; TCRdb lists only in-frame clones, some missing. Of 55,000 to 70,000 clones detected, about 85% appear once; the ten largest clones hold 3.7%. This specimen consisted of CD4+ or CD8+ T cells sorted from blood, obtained in a trial of the OX40 agonist ivuxolimab. The source is an adult with an advanced solid tumor such as melanoma, head and neck, liver or kidney cancer. Each CDR3 is given with its conserved first and last residue. A D gene is named only where the DNA matches it firmly. Clone size is shown for a subset of rows, as once, few, many or a class of expanded clone.

j_gene: TRBJ2-7; v_gene: TRBV5-4; abundance: .; d_gene: .; CDR3nt: TGTGCCAGCAGCACCCAGAGCGGACCCGTTTCCTTTGAGCAGTACTTC; CDR3aa: CASSTQSGPVSFEQYF
j_gene: TRBJ2-2; v_gene: TRBV7-9; abundance: .; d_gene: .; CDR3nt: TGTGCCCTCCCAAGGCAGGCTGACACCGGGGAGCTGTTTTTT; CDR3aa: CALPRQADTGELFF
j_gene: TRBJ1-4; v_gene: TRBV5-1; abundance: .; d_gene: .; CDR3nt: TGCGCCAGCAGCTTATTGGTCGCAACCGGTGAAAAACTGTTTTTT; CDR3aa: CASSLLVATGEKLFF
j_gene: TRBJ2-1; v_gene: TRBV6-4; abundance: once; d_gene: .; CDR3nt: TGTGCCAGCAGTGACTCACAGGAAACCAATGAGCAGTTCTTC; CDR3aa: CASSDSQETNEQFF
j_gene: TRBJ2-5; v_gene: TRBV11-2; abundance: .; d_gene: .; CDR3nt: TGTGCCAGCAGCTTAGATGGGGGAGGCGGGGAGACCCAGTACTTC; CDR3aa: CASSLDGGGGETQYF
j_gene: TRBJ2-3; v_gene: TRBV7-9; abundance: .; d_gene: TRBD2; CDR3nt: TGTGCCCCAACCAGGGTTCTAGCTAGCGGGAGTGGAAATACGCAGTATTTT; CDR3aa: CAPTRVLASGSGNTQYF
j_gene: TRBJ2-3; v_gene: TRBV7-9; abundance: once; d_gene: .; CDR3nt: TGTGCCAGCAGCTCAACCCCTTGGGGAGATACGCAGTATTTT; CDR3aa: CASSSTPWGDTQYF
j_gene: TRBJ1-5; v_gene: TRBV15; abundance: .; d_gene: .; CDR3nt: TGTGCCACCAGCAGCTCCGGGACCGCCAATCAGCCCCAGCATTTT; CDR3aa: CATSSSGTANQPQHF
j_gene: TRBJ2-1; v_gene: TRBV7-9; abundance: .; d_gene: .; CDR3nt: TGTGCCAGCAGCTTAGGATGGTCGAATGAGCAGTTCTTC; CDR3aa: CASSLGWSNEQFF
j_gene: TRBJ2-6; v_gene: TRBV11-2; abundance: .; d_gene: .; CDR3nt: TGTGCCAGCAGCCTAGGGTGGACCGGGGCCAACGTCCTGACTTTC; CDR3aa: CASSLGWTGANVLTF
j_gene: TRBJ2-3; v_gene: TRBV5-1; abundance: few; d_gene: .; CDR3nt: TGCGCCAGCAGAAGAGGGGGAGGGTTCACAGATACGCAGTATTTT; CDR3aa: CASRRGGGFTDTQYF
j_gene: TRBJ2-3; v_gene: TRBV9; abundance: once; d_gene: .; CDR3nt: TGTGCCAGCAGCGTTGCGGATACGCAGTATTTT; CDR3aa: CASSVADTQYF
j_gene: TRBJ1-2; v_gene: TRBV6-6; abundance: .; d_gene: .; CDR3nt: TGTGCCAGCAGTTACCGGGGGCCCTATGGCTACACCTTC; CDR3aa: CASSYRGPYGYTF
j_gene: TRBJ2-3; v_gene: TRBV4-3; abundance: .; d_gene: .; CDR3nt: TGCGCCAGCAGCCCCTACGGGACCAAGCAGTATTTT; CDR3aa: CASSPYGTKQYF
j_gene: TRBJ1-1; v_gene: TRBV5-6; abundance: .; d_gene: .; CDR3nt: TGTGCCAGCAATTTGTTGAACACTGAAGCTTTCTTT; CDR3aa: CASNLLNTEAFF
j_gene: TRBJ2-5; v_gene: TRBV6-1; abundance: .; d_gene: TRBD1; CDR3nt: TGTGCCAGCAGTGAAGCGCGATACAGGGGAGAGACCCAGTACTTC; CDR3aa: CASSEARYRGETQYF
j_gene: TRBJ1-4; v_gene: TRBV6-5; abundance: .; d_gene: .; CDR3nt: TGTGCCAGCAGTCAAGAATACGGAGAAAAACTGTTTTTT; CDR3aa: CASSQEYGEKLFF